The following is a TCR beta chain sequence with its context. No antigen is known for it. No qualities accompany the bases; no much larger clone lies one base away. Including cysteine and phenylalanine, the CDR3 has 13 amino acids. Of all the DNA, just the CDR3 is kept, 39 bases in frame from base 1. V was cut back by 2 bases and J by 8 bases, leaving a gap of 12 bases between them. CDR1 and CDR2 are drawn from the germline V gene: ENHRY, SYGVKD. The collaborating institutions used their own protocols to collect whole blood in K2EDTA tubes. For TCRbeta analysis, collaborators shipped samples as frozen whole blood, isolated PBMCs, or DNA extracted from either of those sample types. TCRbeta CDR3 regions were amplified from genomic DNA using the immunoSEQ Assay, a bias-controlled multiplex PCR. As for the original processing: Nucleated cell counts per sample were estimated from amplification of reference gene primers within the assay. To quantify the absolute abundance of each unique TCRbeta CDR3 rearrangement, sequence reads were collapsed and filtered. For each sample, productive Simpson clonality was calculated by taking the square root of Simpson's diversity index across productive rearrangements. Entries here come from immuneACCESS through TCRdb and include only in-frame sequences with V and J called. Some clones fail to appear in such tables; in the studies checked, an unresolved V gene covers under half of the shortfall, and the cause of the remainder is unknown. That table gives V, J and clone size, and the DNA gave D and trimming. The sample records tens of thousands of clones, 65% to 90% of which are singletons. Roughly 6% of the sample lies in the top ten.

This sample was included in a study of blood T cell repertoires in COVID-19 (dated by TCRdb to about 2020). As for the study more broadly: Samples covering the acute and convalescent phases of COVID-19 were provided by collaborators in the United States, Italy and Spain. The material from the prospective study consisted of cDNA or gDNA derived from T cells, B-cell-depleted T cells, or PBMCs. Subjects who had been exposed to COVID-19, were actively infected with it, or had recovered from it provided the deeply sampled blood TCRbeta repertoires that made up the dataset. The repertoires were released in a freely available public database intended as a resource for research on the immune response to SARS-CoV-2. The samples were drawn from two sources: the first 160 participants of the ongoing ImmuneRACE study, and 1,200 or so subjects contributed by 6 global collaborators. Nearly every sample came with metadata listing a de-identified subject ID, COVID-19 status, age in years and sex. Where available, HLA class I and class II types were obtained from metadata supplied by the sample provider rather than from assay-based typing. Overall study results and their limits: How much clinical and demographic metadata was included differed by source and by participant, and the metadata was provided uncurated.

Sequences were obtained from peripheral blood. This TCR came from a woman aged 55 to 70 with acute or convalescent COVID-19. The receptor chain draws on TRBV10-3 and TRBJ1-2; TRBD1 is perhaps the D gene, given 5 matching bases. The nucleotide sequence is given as TGTGCCATCAGTGAGCGTAGGGGCGAGGGCTACACCTTC. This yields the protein CAISERRGEGYTF.